This TCR beta chain originates from a study of blood T cell repertoires in COVID-19. Study at large: Samples came from the United States, Italy and Spain, spanning acute and convalescent COVID-19. From T cells, B-cell-depleted T cells, or PBMCs came the material, which was cDNA or gDNA.

In the study's own analysis: From reference gene primer amplification, estimates of nucleated cell counts were derived. Profiled with immunoSEQ multiplex PCR; TCRdb holds only in-frame clones, not every one. Clone size and V and J calls were adopted from that table, with D and trimming inferred from the DNA. In the table there are about 120,000 clones, 65% to 85% of which are singletons. The table lists this clone with a few counts. CDR1 is LNHDA, CDR2 SQIVND, per germline (reference sequence). V lost 5 bases and J 2 bases, leaving 10 bases between the germline ends. There are 14 residues in the CDR3.

The chain carries TRBV19 and TRBJ1-5; maybe TRBD1 (5 bases). Specimen: peripheral blood. This clonotype was obtained from a woman aged 70-85 years with acute or convalescent COVID-19. The DNA for the CDR3 is TGTGCCAGTAGTCCCTCGGGGGGCAATCAGCCCCAGCATTTT. Protein sequence: CASSPSGGNQPQHF.